This T cell receptor beta chain is drawn from a study of T cell responses to AZD1222 COVID-19 vaccine. Second-dose recipients at about 4 or about 12 weeks were treated as one pooled group. In its sample, this clone was seen a few times. Its antigen is undetermined. CDR1 and CDR2 from the germline V gene are LNHDA and SQIVND (reference sequence). V trimming: 0 bases; J trimming: 5 bases; junction bases outside the gene matches: 14. The CDR3 extends over 18 amino acids. General study findings and limits: Donors were largely white British and mainly female; clonal diversity was possibly underestimated. Of the AZD1222 recipients, only five to seven were seropositive at baseline. Along spike, vaccine-associated CD4 TCRs were found throughout, with dominance at 160-218 and 743-854.

The assay was immunoSEQ multiplex PCR, and TCRdb's table has in-frame clones only and misses some. The top ten clones hold roughly 3% of a sample with some 100,000 clones, approximately 90% of them seen once. The chain is built from TRBV19 and TRBJ2-3, with 7 bases identical to TRBD2. The sequences come from peripheral blood, collected 28 days after the second AZD1222 dose. The TCR comes from an adult who received the AZD1222 COVID-19 vaccine. The CDR3 region is CASSIDPPGWGGVDTQYF. The CDR3 DNA is TGTGCCAGTAGTATAGACCCTCCCGGTTGGGGGGGGGTAGATACGCAGTATTTT.